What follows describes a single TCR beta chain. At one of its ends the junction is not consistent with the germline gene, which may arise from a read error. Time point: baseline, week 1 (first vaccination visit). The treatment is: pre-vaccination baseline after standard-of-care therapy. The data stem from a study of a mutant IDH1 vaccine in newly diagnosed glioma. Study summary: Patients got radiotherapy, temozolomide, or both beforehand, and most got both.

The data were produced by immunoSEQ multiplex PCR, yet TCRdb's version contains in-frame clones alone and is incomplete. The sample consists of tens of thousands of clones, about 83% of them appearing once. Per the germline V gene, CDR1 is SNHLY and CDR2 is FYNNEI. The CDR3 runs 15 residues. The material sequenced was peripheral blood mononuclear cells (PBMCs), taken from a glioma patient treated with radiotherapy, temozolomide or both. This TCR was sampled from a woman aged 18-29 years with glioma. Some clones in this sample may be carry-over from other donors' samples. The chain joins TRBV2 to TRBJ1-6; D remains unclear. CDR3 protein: CASSEASSYNSPLHF. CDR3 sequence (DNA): TGTGCCAGCAGCGAAGCGAGCTCCTATAATTCACCCCTCCACTTT.